The rows below give T cell receptor beta chains drawn from one sample of a study of cytomegalovirus exposure and HLA in healthy donors. Assay used: immunoSEQ multiplex PCR; TCRdb lists only in-frame clones, some missing. The table has around 150,000 clones, 70% to 90% seen once. The sample was PBMCs. These TCRs come from a woman aged 40 to 55 in good health and CMV-seropositive. CDR3s include the opening cysteine and the closing phenylalanine or tryptophan.

V gene	J gene	CDR3 protein
TRBV9	TRBJ2-2	CASSVNREGDNTGELFF
TRBV4-2	TRBJ1-6	CASSQATGGLHF
TRBV21-1	TRBJ1-2	CASSKKVWTGSNEYGYTF
TRBV30	TRBJ2-1	CAWSVQRGLVNEQFF
TRBV7-2	TRBJ1-6	CASSPGTGVSPLHF
TRBV5-8	TRBJ2-3	CASSGGDYQLGDTQYF
TRBV6-6	TRBJ2-3	CASTLAGGGDTQYF
TRBV9	TRBJ2-1	CASSVGSGKVPYNEQFF
TRBV16	TRBJ2-1	CASSKLGQGGDEQFF
TRBV5-6	TRBJ1-2	CASSSLAGGRANYGYTF
TRBV21-1	TRBJ1-2	CASSKPDRVGYGYTF
TRBV27	TRBJ2-2	CASTRLNTGELFF
TRBV30	TRBJ1-4	CACYRGTGKLFF
TRBV28	TRBJ1-5	CASRQGGVNQPQHF
TRBV27	TRBJ2-1	CASSLSGLAGDEQFF
TRBV11-3	TRBJ2-1	CASGLAGGNEQFF
TRBV4-2	TRBJ2-7	CASSQPAGGGPLYEQYF
TRBV18	TRBJ2-7	CASPPQPGLAGNSYEQYF
TRBV7-3	TRBJ1-1	CASSLTPRNGREAFF
TRBV29-1	TRBJ1-6	CSDRTGKAGRCNSPLHF
TRBV9	TRBJ2-7	CASSVASGTYEQYF
TRBV9	TRBJ2-3	CASSLAGGSDTQYF
TRBV6-4	TRBJ1-2	CASSPNGANYGYTF
TRBV6-4	TRBJ1-5	CASSDSSLIPQEYSNQPQHF
TRBV6-5	TRBJ1-3	CASSRGAAEGNSIYF
TRBV5-6	TRBJ2-7	CASSTVRTGVPYEQYF
TRBV7-7	TRBJ2-5	CASSGGYQETQYF
TRBV20-1	TRBJ2-3	CSPSIPTTQYF
TRBV1	TRBJ2-7	CTSSQDGGSYEQYF
TRBV19	TRBJ1-4	CASSLRGRFFNEKLFF
TRBV7-2	TRBJ2-7	CASSRDRANEQYF
TRBV20-1	TRBJ1-2	CSARGGYTF
TRBV5-4	TRBJ2-7	CASSLASYEQYF
TRBV13	TRBJ2-3	CASSLRLAGDHGADTQYF
TRBV30	TRBJ2-1	CAWSSGAYNEQFF
TRBV10-3	TRBJ2-7	CAITGTGVRREQYF
TRBV5-1	TRBJ2-5	CASSLVGQETQYF
TRBV5-1	TRBJ1-5	CASSFGEGEQPQHF
TRBV29-1	TRBJ2-1	CSVEVRRASGRAVNDEQFF
TRBV14	TRBJ2-3	CASSQAGLFTDTQYF
TRBV5-1	TRBJ2-3	CASSEDFSSTDTQYF
TRBV5-1	TRBJ2-5	CASSLDIQETQYF